The entry below describes one T cell receptor (beta chain). This record belongs to a study of T cell changes during pregnancy in multiple sclerosis. The CDR3 runs to 13 residues. Trimming cost V 6 bases and J 3 bases, with 12 bases left between them. Germline-derived CDR1 and CDR2 are MNHEY and SVGAGI. Produced via immunoSEQ multiplex PCR; TCRdb's table is partial and in-frame only. The sample has over 90,000 clones, roughly nine tenths seen once. This TCR was sampled from a female donor in good health, enrolled as a control in a pregnancy study. The chain links TRBV6-5 to TRBJ2-7, with D possibly TRBD1 on 6 matching bases. The sample in question was peripheral blood, obtained in the second trimester of pregnancy. In nucleotides, the CDR3 is TGTGCCAGCAGGCCCACAGGGTTCTACGAGCAGTACTTC. Translating gives CASRPTGFYEQYF.